This TCR beta chain was sequenced in a study of vaccination and CD4 T cells after COVID-19. Sequencing of the DNA from cultured CD4+ T cells was carried out with the Oncomine TCR Beta short-read assay. TCRdb ran MiXCR on the PCR reads and lists one entry per CDR3 protein. The repertoire has over 20,000 distinct CDR3 sequences, 30% to 45% of them found once; the top ten carry 2.6%. Time point of the sample: late sampling 161 to 241 days after vaccination in three convalescent patients. The treatment was: roughly 11-day PBMC culture with coronavirus spike peptide pools or control peptides (ViraFEST assay). A note on this clonotype: Its target is unknown.

The CDR3 runs to 12 residues. Trimming shortened V by 7 bases and J by 6 bases, and 13 bases separated the two germline ends. CDR1 and CDR2 (germline): SNHLY, FYNNEI. V usage is TRBV2 and J usage is TRBJ2-7, with a tentative D call TRBD1 (6 bases). Sequenced here: CD4+ T cells from blood, cultured in vitro, sampled about 7 months after SARS-CoV-2 vaccination. The receptor comes from a human donor who had recovered from COVID-19. CDR3 in amino acids: CASTPGVGEQYF. In DNA form, the CDR3 reads TGTGCCAGCACTCCAGGGGTCGGCGAGCAGTACTTC.